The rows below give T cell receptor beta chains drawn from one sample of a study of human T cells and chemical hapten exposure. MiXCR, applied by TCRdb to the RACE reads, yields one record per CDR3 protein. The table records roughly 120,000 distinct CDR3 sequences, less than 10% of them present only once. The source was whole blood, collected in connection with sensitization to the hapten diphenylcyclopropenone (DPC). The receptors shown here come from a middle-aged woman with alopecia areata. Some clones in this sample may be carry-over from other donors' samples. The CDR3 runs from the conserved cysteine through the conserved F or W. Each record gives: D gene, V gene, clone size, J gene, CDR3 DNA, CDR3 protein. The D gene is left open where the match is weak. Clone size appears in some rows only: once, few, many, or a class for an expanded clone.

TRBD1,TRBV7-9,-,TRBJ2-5,TGTGCCAGCAGCTTCCCGGGACAGAGCCTTCAAGAGACCCAGTACTTC,CASSFPGQSLQETQYF
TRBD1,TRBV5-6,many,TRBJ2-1,TGTGCCAGCAGCGACAACAGGGGGCTAATCAATGAGCAGTTCTTC,CASSDNRGLINEQFF
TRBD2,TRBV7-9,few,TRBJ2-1,TGTGCCAGCAGCCGAGGAGGAACTAGCGGGGGGGCTCTAAGCTCCTACAATGAGCAGTTCTTC,CASSRGGTSGGALSSYNEQFF
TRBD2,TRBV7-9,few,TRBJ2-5,TGTGCCAGCAGCTTCCGCGCGGGAGGAGAGACCCAGTACTTC,CASSFRAGGETQYF
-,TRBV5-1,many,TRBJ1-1,TGCGCCAGCAGCCCATTGGCCTCGGACACTGAAGCTTTCTTT,CASSPLASDTEAFF
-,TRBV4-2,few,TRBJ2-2,TGTGCCAGCAGCCAAGAATCGGCTAGCGTACTCAACACCGGGGAGCTGTTTTTT,CASSQESASVLNTGELFF
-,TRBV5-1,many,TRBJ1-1,TGTGCCAGCAGCTTAGAGGGGAATACTGAAGCTTTCTTT,CASSLEGNTEAFF
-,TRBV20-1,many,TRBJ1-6,TGCAGTGCTAGAGATCTTCGGTTAACAGGGAATTCACCCCTCCACTTT,CSARDLRLTGNSPLHF
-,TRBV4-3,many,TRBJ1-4,TGCGCCAGCAGCCCTTTAGGCCAGGCCGATGTTGGAAAACTGTTTTTT,CASSPLGQADVGKLFF
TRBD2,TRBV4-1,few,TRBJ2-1,TGCGCCAGCAGCGCTAGACTAGCGGGGGATCCTATACAGTTCTTC,CASSARLAGDPIQFF
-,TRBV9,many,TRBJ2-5,TGTGCCAGCAGCGTAGCGGGGGCCGAGACCCAGTACTTC,CASSVAGAETQYF
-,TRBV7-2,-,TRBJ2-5,TGTGCCAGCAGCTTATCCCCGACAGGTTCCTCAGCGTCGGACTTC,CASSLSPTGSSASDF
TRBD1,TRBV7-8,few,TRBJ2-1,TGTGCCAGCAGCTTTTGGGTCACAGGGGCCAGTGAGCAGTTCTTC,CASSFWVTGASEQFF
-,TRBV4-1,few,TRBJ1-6,TGCGCCAGCAGCCAAGAAGTAGGACAGACACTGTCACCCCTCCACTTT,CASSQEVGQTLSPLHF
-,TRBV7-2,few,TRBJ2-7,TGTGCCAGCAGCTTAGGGGGGGCAGGGGCGACCTACGAGCAGTACTTC,CASSLGGAGATYEQYF
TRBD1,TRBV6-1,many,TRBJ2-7,TGTGCCATTTTAGGGACAGGGCTAATCTACGAGCAGTACTTC,CAILGTGLIYEQYF
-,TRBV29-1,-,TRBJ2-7,TGCAGCGCTAGCCGGGACCTTTGGGACGAGCAGTACTTC,CSASRDLWDEQYF
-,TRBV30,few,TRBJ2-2,TGTGCCTGGAGTGTGTTGACCGGGGAGCTGTTTTTT,CAWSVLTGELFF
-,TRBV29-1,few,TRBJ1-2,TGCAGCGTTGGTCCAGAAATCCTATATGGCTACACCTTC,CSVGPEILYGYTF
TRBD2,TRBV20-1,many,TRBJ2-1,TGCAGTGCTTCGCCCTCTTTCTATTTTAGCGGGGGGGTTACCTACAATGAGCAGTTCTTC,CSASPSFYFSGGVTYNEQFF
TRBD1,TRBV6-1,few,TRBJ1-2,TGTGCCAGCAGTGAAGCCTTAGGACAGGGCCTTTATGGCTACACCTTC,CASSEALGQGLYGYTF